This TCR beta chain was sequenced for a study of CD8+CD57+ T cells in acquired aplastic anemia. Germline V CDR1 and CDR2: KGHDR, SFDVKD. The CDR3 runs to 13 residues. Germline trimming cut 6 bases from V and 4 bases from J; bases unmatched to any gene: 3. It was patients with CD8+CD57+ cell expansion by flow cytometry who were chosen for sequencing. Every one of the patients had aplastic anemia (severe, acquired). Genomic DNA served as template for TCR beta VDJ and CDR3 profiling. TCRdb ran MiXCR on the reads and lists one entry per CDR3 protein. This table holds fewer than 200,000 distinct CDR3 sequences, around 48% found once.

The clonotype originates from a human donor with aplastic anemia. The chain carries TRBV24-1 and TRBJ2-3; 7 bases are a match to TRBD2. Sequencing used sorted CD4+, CD8+, or CD8+CD57+ T cells (not recorded which) from PBMCs. CDR3 DNA: TGTGCCACCAGTCCGGGGAGGGCAGATACGCAGTATTTT. Translated, it gives CATSPGRADTQYF.